This record covers a single T cell receptor beta chain. The sample comes from a study of blood T cell repertoires in COVID-19. Measured with immunoSEQ multiplex PCR; TCRdb has only the in-frame clones, and not every one. Of some 250,000 clones listed, roughly 85% are singletons. The sequenced sample was PBMCs or T cells enriched from blood (not recorded which). The receptor was isolated from a woman aged 45-60 years who had recovered from COVID-19.

CDR3 in amino acids: CSVEDSSGGETQYF. The CDR3 coding sequence is TGCAGCGTTGAAGATAGCTCAGGGGGAGAGACCCAGTACTTC. The chain has TRBV29-1 and TRBJ2-5; 7 bases line up with TRBD1. Losses at the gene ends were 0 bases for V and 4 bases for J; bases not matched to a gene: 5. This CDR3 comprises 14 residues. Germline V gene sequence: CDR1 SQVTM, CDR2 ANQGSEA.